The entry below describes one TCR beta chain. These data come from a study of memory CD4+ T cells and cytomegalovirus serostatus. About the research overall: Donors were healthy Belgian adults, under 10 CMV seropositive and roughly 25 seronegative.

Single viable CD3+CD4+CD8-CD45RO+ cells were sorted as the memory CD4+ T cells. Serum IgG to CMV pp150, pp28, p38 and p52 defined serostatus. Positive selection with CD4 microbeads enriched total CD4+ T cells. Assay: immunoSEQ multiplex PCR; the TCRdb copy retains only in-frame clones and omits some. Of tens of thousands of clones in the sample, roughly 84% were seen once. Per germline, CDR1 MNHEY and CDR2 SMNVEV (reference sequence). Trimming left V 6 bases short and J 7 bases short, with 18 bases between. The CDR3 runs to 15 residues. Sequencing was performed on memory CD4+ T cells from blood. J is TRBJ1-4 and V is TRBV27, with a tentative D call TRBD1 (5 bases). The receptor was isolated from an adult in good health and CMV-seronegative. Some clones in this sample may be carry-over from other donors' samples. The CDR3 region is CASSPSSGRGEKLFF. CDR3 coding DNA: TGTGCCAGCAGCCCCTCATCAGGGAGGGGTGAAAAACTGTTTTTT.